The 6 T cell receptor beta chains reported below all come from one sample, sequenced in a study of radiation and T cells in renal cell carcinoma. Assay used: immunoSEQ multiplex PCR; TCRdb lists only in-frame clones, some missing. The sample has some 60,000 clones, roughly 72% seen once. Time point reported: blood 2 weeks post-SBRT. As for treatment: 15 Gy SBRT to primary tumor, nephrectomy 4 weeks later. The specimen comprised blood, sampled from a patient whose treatment included radiotherapy and nephrectomy. The receptors were sampled from a man aged 55-75 years with renal cell carcinoma.

The rearrangement joins TRBV9 to TRBJ2-1; 7 nucleotides agree with TRBD1. The CDR3 loop spans 16 amino acids. Trimming cost V 0 bases and J 7 bases; bases outside gene matches: 10. Germline assignment: CDR1 SGDLS and CDR2 YYNGEE. The CDR3 nucleotides read TGTGCCAGCAGCGTAGACGTGACAGGGCCGGAGAATGAGCAGTTCTTC. Protein sequence: CASSVDVTGPENEQFF. The full variable domain, rest sourced from reference TRBV9 and TRBJ2-1, is DSGVTQTPKHLITATGQRVTLRCSPRSGDLSVYWYQQSLDQGLQFLIQYYNGEERAKGNILERFSAQQFPDLHSELNLSSLELGDSALYFCASSVDVTGPENEQFFGPGTRLTVL.

This chain uses TRBV7-9 with TRBJ1-2; D is unclear. The CDR3 runs to 15 residues. Trimming removed 1 base from V and 0 bases from J, with 9 bases in between. The germline V gene encodes CDR1 SEHNR and CDR2 FQNEAQ (reference sequence). The CDR3 DNA reads TGTGCCAGCAGCTTAGAAGCAGTTTCTAACTATGGCTACACCTTC. Translating it yields CASSLEAVSNYGYTF.

The chain joins TRBV14 to TRBJ2-5; D gene ambiguous. Germline V gives CDR1 SGHDN, CDR2 FVKESK. The V end lost 0 bases, the J end lost 5 bases, and 4 bases lay between the germline ends. The length of the CDR3 is 12 residues. CDR3 sequence (DNA): TGTGCCAGCAGCCAAGATTGGGAGACCCAGTACTTC. Its protein is CASSQDWETQYF.

Notes on this clone: One end of the junction fails to match germline, which may point to a read error. This rearrangement joins TRBV18 to TRBJ2-7; TRBD2 matches 12 bases. The CDR3 is 19 residues long. Per the germline V gene, CDR1 is KGHSH and CDR2 is LQKENI. In DNA form, the CDR3 reads TGTGCCAGCTCACCCCCTAGCGGGGGGGCCGGGTCGGTTGCTTACGGGCAGTACTTC. Amino acid sequence: CASSPPSGGAGSVAYGQYF. The whole variable domain, filled in from reference TRBV18 and TRBJ2-7, reads NAGVMQNPRHLVRRRGQEARLRCSPMKGHSHVYWYRQLPEEGLKFMVYLQKENIIDESGMPKERFSAEFPKEGPSILRIQQVVRGDSAAYFCASSPPSGGAGSVAYGQYFGPGTRLTVT.

The chain recombines TRBV5-6 with TRBJ1-1; 8 nucleotides align to TRBD1. V was clipped by 1 base and J by 1 base; unmatched bases: 9. The CDR3 loop spans 17 amino acids. Germline loops: CDR1 SGHDT, CDR2 YYEEEE. The CDR3 DNA is TGTGCCAGCAGCTTGTTTGTGCCCAGGGGGCCGAACACTGAAGCTTTCTTT. Amino acids: CASSLFVPRGPNTEAFF.

The chain has TRBV6-1 and TRBJ1-3; possibly TRBD1 for D (5 bases). Trimming left V 5 bases short and J 2 bases short, with 7 bases between. Germline loops: CDR1 MNHNS, CDR2 SASEGT. This CDR3 is 13 amino acids long. CDR3 DNA: TGTGCCAGCAGTCAGGGTACTGGAAACACCATATATTTT. As protein: CASSQGTGNTIYF.